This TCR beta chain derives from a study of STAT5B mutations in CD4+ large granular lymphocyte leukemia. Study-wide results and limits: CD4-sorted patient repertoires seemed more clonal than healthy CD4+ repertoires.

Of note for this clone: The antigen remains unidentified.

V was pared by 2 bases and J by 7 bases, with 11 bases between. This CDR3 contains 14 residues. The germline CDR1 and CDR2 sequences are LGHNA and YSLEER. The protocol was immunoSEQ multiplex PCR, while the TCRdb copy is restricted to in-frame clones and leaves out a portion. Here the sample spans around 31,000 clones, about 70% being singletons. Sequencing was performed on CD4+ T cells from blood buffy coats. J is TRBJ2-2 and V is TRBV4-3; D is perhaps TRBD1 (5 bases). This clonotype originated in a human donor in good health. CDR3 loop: CASSQRQGYGELFF. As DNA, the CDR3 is TGCGCCAGCAGCCAACGCCAGGGTTACGGGGAGCTGTTTTTT.